One and the same sample provided the 30 T cell receptor beta chains below, sequenced in a study of technical replicates of blood from several donors. Some clones are missing from TCRdb's copy, which holds only in-frame ones; the method was immunoSEQ multiplex PCR. The data contain some 80,000 clones, approximately 96% of them seen just once; the ten biggest clones take up around 0.3%. The sequenced sample was T cells isolated from PBMCs. The source is a human donor in good health.

The chain employs TRBV28 and TRBJ1-1; possible D gene TRBD1, 6 bases. The ends were cut back, 10 bases at V and 0 bases at J, with 9 bases in the middle. The V gene's germline CDR1 is MDHEN and CDR2 SYDVKM. This CDR3 is built from 12 residues. DNA of the CDR3: TGTGCCACCAGGACAGTGAACACTGAAGCTTTCTTT. It is translated as CATRTVNTEAFF.

This clone was detected only once. V is TRBV5-6 and J is TRBJ2-7, with 7 bases that match TRBD2. CDR1 is SGHDT and CDR2 is YYEEEE in the germline V gene. The CDR3 sequence is 12 residues long. V was pared by 3 bases and J by 7 bases, with 4 bases of the junction left unmatched. The DNA for the CDR3 is TGTGCCAGCAGCTGGGACTATGGGGAGCAGTACTTC. This codes for CASSWDYGEQYF.

This chain joins TRBV27 and TRBJ2-3, with D maybe TRBD1 (5 bases). This CDR3 contains 14 residues. The germline V and J ends were trimmed by 3 bases and 3 bases, with 10 bases remaining between them. The germline V gene has CDR1 MNHEY and CDR2 SMNVEV (reference sequence). In DNA, the CDR3 is TGTGCCAGCAGTTTGCAGGGCGTGACAGATACGCAGTATTTT. Amino acid sequence: CASSLQGVTDTQYF.

The count of this clone is one. The gene calls are TRBV11-3 and TRBJ1-1; 8 positions match TRBD1. The CDR3 spans 15 residues. V lost 4 bases to trimming and J lost 3 bases; unmatched junction nucleotides: 7. Germline V gives CDR1 SGHNT, CDR2 YENEEA. As DNA, the CDR3 is TGTGCCAGCAGCTCAAGGACAGGGCTCGACACTGAAGCTTTCTTT. Its translation is CASSSRTGLDTEAFF.

The genes are TRBV19 and TRBJ2-7; 8 bases map to TRBD1. The CDR3 length is 15 residues. Germline lookup yields CDR1 LNHDA and CDR2 SQIVND (reference sequence). V lost 5 bases and J lost 4; bases outside the gene matches: 10. The CDR3 DNA follows: TGTGCCAGTAGTGCTTTAAGGACAGGGAGTTACGAGCAGTACTTC. Protein: CASSALRTGSYEQYF.

The chain employs TRBV18 and TRBJ1-3, with D unresolved. CDR1 and CDR2 (germline): KGHSH, LQKENI. This CDR3 has 14 amino acids. With 0 bases removed from V and 5 bases from J, the gap between germline ends came to 8 bases. The CDR3 nucleotides are TGTGCCAGCTCACCACCGAACTCCAGAAACACCATATATTTT. Translated: CASSPPNSRNTIYF.

Details on this clone: The sample carries other DNA sequences with the same CDR3. This chain connects TRBV4-2 to TRBJ1-5; 8 bases are a match to TRBD1. This CDR3 comprises 13 residues. Germline trimming cut 3 bases from V and 5 bases from J; bases unmatched to any gene: 0. CDR1 and CDR2 from the germline V gene are LGHNA and YNFKEQ. The CDR3, as DNA: TGTGCCAGCAGCCAGGACAGGGATCAGCCCCAGCATTTT. Translation gives CASSQDRDQPQHF.

V gene TRBV28 combines with J gene TRBJ2-1, with TRBD1 as a possible D gene (5 bases). The germline CDR1 and CDR2 sequences are MDHEN and SYDVKM. The V gene lost 5 bases and the J gene lost 0 bases, with 26 bases spanning the gap. This CDR3 has 20 residues. The CDR3 loop reads CASSLQTGPFLSSSYNEQFF. CDR3 DNA sequence: TGTGCCAGCAGTCTCCAAACAGGACCCTTCCTCTCAAGCTCCTACAATGAGCAGTTCTTC. The variable domain in full, with the rest retrieved from reference TRBV28 and TRBJ2-1, is DVKVTQSSRYLVKRTGEKVFLECVQDMDHENMFWYRQDPGLGLRLIYFSYDVKMKEKGDIPEGYSVSREKKERFSLILESASTNQTSMYLCASSLQTGPFLSSSYNEQFFGPGTRLTVL.

The chain recombines TRBV5-1 with TRBJ1-1, with D possibly TRBD1 on 5 matching bases. Germline V CDR1 and CDR2: SGHRS, YFSETQ. The CDR3 totals 14 residues. V shed 4 bases and J shed 4 bases, with 14 bases lying between them. CDR3 coding DNA: TGCGCCAGCAGCCCGGGGGACCTTCCCACTGAAGCTTTCTTT. Translating it yields CASSPGDLPTEAFF.

V usage is TRBV10-3 and J usage is TRBJ1-4; perhaps TRBD1 as D (6 bases). Deletions cut 3 bases from V and 2 bases from J, with 7 bases between. The CDR3 runs to 14 residues. Germline loops: CDR1 ENHRY, CDR2 SYGVKD. In DNA form, the CDR3 reads TGTGCCATCAGTGACAGGGGCACTAATGAAAAACTGTTTTTT. This encodes CAISDRGTNEKLFF.

J is TRBJ2-1 and V is TRBV10-3; D is undetermined. Per the germline V gene, CDR1 is ENHRY and CDR2 is SYGVKD. V lost 5 bases to trimming and J lost 0 bases, with 20 bases between them. The CDR3 consists of 18 residues. Here the CDR3 DNA reads TGTGCCATCAGTTTCAGCACAGTCAAATCCTACTCCTACAATGAGCAGTTCTTC. Translation: CAISFSTVKSYSYNEQFF.

This chain connects TRBV5-1 to TRBJ1-5; TRBD1 aligns across 9 bases. Unmatched junction bases numbered 7, after V lost 0 bases and J lost 6 bases. Germline CDR1 is SGHRS and CDR2 is YFSETQ. CDR3 length: 16 residues. The CDR3 protein is CASSLGGTGNIQPQHF. The CDR3 DNA sequence: TGCGCCAGCAGCTTGGGGGGGACAGGGAATATTCAGCCCCAGCATTTT.

This clone showed up just once. This sequence joins TRBV6-1 and TRBJ1-4; TRBD1 agrees at 7 bases. The germline gives CDR1 MNHNS, CDR2 SASEGT. The CDR3 runs 16 residues. V trimming: 0 bases; J trimming: 7 bases; junction bases outside the gene matches: 8. CDR3 protein: CASSEAFGQEREKLFF. CDR3 coding DNA: TGTGCCAGCAGTGAAGCTTTCGGACAGGAGCGTGAAAAACTGTTTTTT.

J is TRBJ2-3 and V is TRBV30; TRBD2 might be the D (5 bases). Trimming stripped 7 bases from V and 4 bases from J, with 15 bases between. Germline-derived CDR1 and CDR2 are GTSNPN and SVGIG (reference sequence). The CDR3 is 13 amino acids. The CDR3 region has the DNA TGTGCCTCTACCTTGGGCGGGCCAGATACGCAGTATTTT. It encodes CASTLGGPDTQYF. Full variable domain (rest looked up from reference TRBV30 and TRBJ2-3): SQTIHQWPATLVQPVGSPLSLECTVEGTSNPNLYWYRQAAGRGLQLLFYSVGIGQISSEVPQNLSASRPQDRQFILSSKKLLLSDSGFYLCASTLGGPDTQYFGPGTRLTVL.

The chain has TRBV6-1 and TRBJ2-7, with TRBD1 identical over 7 bases. Germline V gene data show CDR1 as MNHNS and CDR2 as SASEGT. The CDR3 loop spans 15 amino acids. V was pared by 3 bases and J by 0 bases, with 5 bases of the junction left unmatched. The CDR3 is CASSDRDRASYEQYF. The CDR3 coding sequence is TGTGCCAGCAGTGACCGGGACAGAGCCTCCTACGAGCAGTACTTC.

The chain joins TRBV2 to TRBJ2-5; 9 positions match TRBD1. Looked up from germline, CDR1 is SNHLY and CDR2 is FYNNEI. Trimming cost V 6 bases and J 3 bases; bases outside gene matches: 5. The CDR3 has 14 residues. CDR3 protein: CASRPGTGKETQYF. Written as DNA, the CDR3 is TGTGCCAGCAGGCCAGGGACAGGGAAAGAGACCCAGTACTTC.

This chain uses TRBV7-9 with TRBJ1-3; D gene ambiguous. This CDR3 has 13 amino acids. Germline values: CDR1 SEHNR, CDR2 FQNEAQ (reference sequence). V shed 0 bases and J shed 9 bases, with 9 bases lying between them. In DNA form, the CDR3 reads TGTGCCAGCAGCTTAGCCCCGCCGGGCACCATATATTTT. As protein: CASSLAPPGTIYF. Using reference TRBV7-9 and TRBJ1-3 for the parts outside the CDR3, the full variable domain is DTGVSQNPRHKITKRGQNVTFRCDPISEHNRLYWYRQTLGQGPEFLTYFQNEAQLEKSRLLSDRFSAERPKGSFSTLEIQRTEQGDSAMYLCASSLAPPGTIYFGEGSWLTVV.

V is TRBV4-3 and J is TRBJ1-1; no reliable D call. Germline V gene data show CDR1 as LGHNA and CDR2 as YSLEER. V was clipped by 1 base and J by 1 base, with 4 bases between them. The CDR3 contains 13 residues. Here the CDR3 DNA reads TGCGCCAGCAGCCAAGTCTGGAACACTGAAGCTTTCTTT. It translates to CASSQVWNTEAFF.

The genes are TRBV7-2 and TRBJ2-7, with 12 bases lining up with TRBD2. Germline loops: CDR1 SGHTA, CDR2 FQGNSA. Trimming removed 4 bases from V and 1 base from J; junction bases left unmatched: 8. The CDR3 contains 17 residues. DNA of the CDR3: TGTGCCAGCAGCTCGAGAGCTAGCGGGGGGGGATCCTACGAGCAGTACTTC. Translating gives CASSSRASGGGSYEQYF.

The rearrangement uses TRBV11-3 and TRBJ2-2; no firm D call. Per germline, CDR1 SGHNT and CDR2 YENEEA. V lost 0 bases to trimming and J lost 5 bases, with 10 bases between them. This CDR3 has 15 amino acids. The CDR3: CASSLDFPLTGELFF. The DNA for the CDR3 is TGTGCCAGCAGCTTAGACTTCCCACTTACCGGGGAGCTGTTTTTT.

In nucleotides, the CDR3 is TGTGCCAGCAGCCAACGCCTAGCGGGACGTGAGCAGTTCTTC. Translating gives CASSQRLAGREQFF. The chain is built from TRBV5-6 and TRBJ2-1; 9 nucleotides agree with TRBD2. The CDR3 has 14 amino acids. Germline-derived CDR1 and CDR2 are SGHDT and YYEEEE. J was trimmed by 9 bases and V by 4 bases; bases with no gene match: 8.

This clone was seen a single time. V gene TRBV5-1 combines with J gene TRBJ1-5, with TRBD1 matching over 8 bases. Per germline, CDR1 SGHRS and CDR2 YFSETQ. V trimming: 4 bases; J trimming: 4 bases; junction bases outside the gene matches: 4. This CDR3 has 14 residues. CDR3 DNA: TGCGCCAGCAGCCCGGGACAGGAAAATCAGCCCCAGCATTTT. This encodes CASSPGQENQPQHF.

This chain joins TRBV21-1 and TRBJ1-1; the table's D call TRBD1 went unverified against the DNA. TRBV21-1 is flagged as a pseudogene. The CDR3 totals 20 residues. CDR3 coding DNA: TGTGCCAGCAGCAAAGACTTGGTTAAGGGGGCTACCGAACGGAACACTGAAGCTTTCTTT. Its protein is CASSKDLVKGATERNTEAFF.

The chain carries TRBV7-9 and TRBJ1-1; 7 bases map to TRBD1. The germline gives CDR1 SEHNR, CDR2 FQNEAQ (reference sequence). The CDR3 has 15 amino acids. After removal of 5 bases from V and 0 bases from J, the junction contained 6 bases not matched to a gene. The CDR3 DNA reads TGTGCCAGCAGCCCCGACAGGGCTATGAACACTGAAGCTTTCTTT. Amino acid sequence: CASSPDRAMNTEAFF. Complete variable domain (other parts from reference TRBV7-9 and TRBJ1-1): DTGVSQNPRHKITKRGQNVTFRCDPISEHNRLYWYRQTLGQGPEFLTYFQNEAQLEKSRLLSDRFSAERPKGSFSTLEIQRTEQGDSAMYLCASSPDRAMNTEAFFGQGTRLTVV.

This chain joins TRBV27 and TRBJ2-7, with D unclear. V dropped 5 bases and J dropped 3 bases, with 17 bases sitting between them. The CDR3 has 15 residues. In germline, CDR1 is MNHEY, CDR2 SMNVEV (reference sequence). In DNA, the CDR3 is TGTGCCAGCAGTCTAACCGAAAATCTTAGCTACGAGCAGTACTTC. Its translation is CASSLTENLSYEQYF.

V and J are TRBV5-5 and TRBJ2-7; D uncertain. The germline gives CDR1 SGHKS, CDR2 YYEKEE (reference sequence). CDR3 length: 11 residues. Trimming took off 6 bases at V and 4 bases at J, with 8 bases between the two ends. CDR3 sequence: CASNKIYEQYF. CDR3 bases: TGTGCCAGCAACAAAATTTACGAGCAGTACTTC.

The rearrangement uses TRBV9 and TRBJ2-1; D gene ambiguous. Germline assignment: CDR1 SGDLS and CDR2 YYNGEE. V shed 0 bases and J shed 5 bases, with 9 bases lying between them. There are 14 residues in the CDR3. The CDR3 DNA sequence: TGTGCCAGCAGCGTAGGGCTAGTGAACAATGAGCAGTTCTTC. It encodes CASSVGLVNNEQFF. The whole variable domain, remainder taken from reference TRBV9 and TRBJ2-1, is DSGVTQTPKHLITATGQRVTLRCSPRSGDLSVYWYQQSLDQGLQFLIQYYNGEERAKGNILERFSAQQFPDLHSELNLSSLELGDSALYFCASSVGLVNNEQFFGPGTRLTVL.

The V gene is TRBV6-5, the J gene TRBJ2-7; 7 positions agree with TRBD1. The CDR3 length is 16 residues. The germline CDR1 and CDR2 sequences are MNHEY and SVGAGI. V lost 2 bases to trimming and J lost 6 bases; unmatched junction nucleotides: 13. The CDR3 nucleotides read TGTGCCAGCAGTTACGGCCAGGGGGACAGTCTGTCCGAGCAGTACTTC. Its protein product is CASSYGQGDSLSEQYF.

The chain combines TRBV4-1 with TRBJ2-2; 7 bases are shared with TRBD2. The V segment lost 3 bases and the J segment 5 bases; nucleotides outside the gene matches: 15. There are 18 residues in the CDR3. Germline lookup yields CDR1 MGHRA and CDR2 YSYEKL. CDR3 in amino acids: CASSHHSWGGEGTGELFF. Written as DNA, the CDR3 is TGCGCCAGCAGCCACCATTCCTGGGGCGGGGAGGGGACCGGGGAGCTGTTTTTT.

The chain uses TRBV9 and TRBJ1-2; a possible D gene is TRBD1 (5 bases). The V end was cut by 6 bases, the J end by 4 bases, with 16 bases between. The CDR3 length is 14 residues. Per the germline V gene, CDR1 is SGDLS and CDR2 is YYNGEE. The chain's CDR3 is CASTTWGTAYGYTF. The CDR3 nucleotides are TGTGCCAGCACCACCTGGGGGACTGCCTATGGCTACACCTTC.